The 28 T cell receptor beta chains given below trace back to one sample, sequenced in a study of blood T cell repertoires in COVID-19. Libraries were prepared by immunoSEQ multiplex PCR; TCRdb keeps only in-frame clonotypes and omits some of them. The sample contains about 440,000 clones, approximately 88% of which appear only once. The sequenced material came from peripheral blood. These receptors all come from a woman between 45 and 65 years old with COVID-19, enrolled during active disease.

The genes are TRBV5-1 and TRBJ1-5; no reliable D call. The CDR3 is made up of 15 amino acids. Germline CDR1 SGHRS, CDR2 YFSETQ. V was pared by 1 base and J by 7 bases, with 15 bases between. In DNA, the CDR3 is TGCGCCAGCAGCTTGAATGGTGGAGAAGGCCAGCCCCAGCATTTT. The encoded protein is CASSLNGGEGQPQHF. Full variable domain (missing parts from reference TRBV5-1 and TRBJ1-5): KAGVTQTPRYLIKTRGQQVTLSCSPISGHRSVSWYQQTPGQGLQFLFEYFSETQRNKGNFPGRFSGRQFSNSRSEMNVSTLELGDSALYLCASSLNGGEGQPQHFGDGTRLSIL.

This rearrangement joins TRBV2 to TRBJ2-3; D might be TRBD1 (5 bases). CDR1 and CDR2 (germline): SNHLY, FYNNEI. V was shortened by 8 bases and J by 5 bases, with 20 bases between the two germline ends. The length of the CDR3 is 15 residues. CDR3 sequence: CASSPSGFLGDTQYF. CDR3 coding DNA: TGTGCCAGCTCGCCATCAGGGTTTTTAGGAGATACGCAGTATTTT.

The CDR3 sequence: CASSISFQGAHNEQFF. In DNA, the CDR3 is TGTGCCAGTAGTATCTCGTTCCAGGGGGCGCACAATGAGCAGTTCTTC. The chain uses TRBV19 and TRBJ2-1; 8 nucleotides line up with TRBD1. From germline, CDR1 is LNHDA and CDR2 SQIVND (reference sequence). The CDR3 contains 16 residues. Germline trimming cut 3 bases from V and 5 bases from J; bases unmatched to any gene: 9.

The chain carries TRBV11-2 and TRBJ2-5; weak D call: TRBD1 (6 bases). This CDR3 is built from 14 residues. Germline-derived CDR1 and CDR2 are SGHAT and FQNNGV. The ends were cut back, 7 bases at V and 2 bases at J, with 14 bases in the middle. CDR3 in amino acids: CASNDWTAQETQYF. DNA for the CDR3: TGTGCCAGCAACGACTGGACAGCTCAAGAGACCCAGTACTTC.

J is TRBJ1-4 and V is TRBV5-1, with D maybe TRBD1 (6 bases). Germline lookup yields CDR1 SGHRS and CDR2 YFSETQ. The V end lost 1 base, the J end lost 6 bases, and 13 bases lay between the germline ends. The CDR3 spans 15 residues. The DNA for the CDR3 is TGCGCCAGCAGCTTGTCCCCGCGACAGGATGAAAAACTGTTTTTT. Amino acid sequence: CASSLSPRQDEKLFF.

The V and J genes are TRBV9 and TRBJ1-3, with a tentative D call TRBD1 (5 bases). The CDR3 is made up of 16 amino acids. The germline V gene encodes CDR1 SGDLS and CDR2 YYNGEE. Trimming stripped 2 bases from V and 0 bases from J, with 12 bases between. CDR3 in DNA: TGTGCCAGCAGCGTCAGGGTCCCCCACTCTGGAAACACCATATATTTT. This sequence encodes CASSVRVPHSGNTIYF.

The chain's CDR3 is CASQGASAQSTDTQYF. The CDR3, as DNA: TGTGCCAGCCAGGGGGCCTCGGCCCAAAGCACAGATACGCAGTATTTT. The gene calls are TRBV28 and TRBJ2-3, with 8 bases matching TRBD1. CDR3 length equals 16 residues. The V segment lost 8 bases and the J segment 0 bases; nucleotides outside the gene matches: 10. The germline gives CDR1 MDHEN, CDR2 SYDVKM.

The chain carries TRBV7-2 and TRBJ1-6; D is ambiguous. V lost 5 bases and J 4 bases, leaving 21 bases between the germline ends. Germline V gives CDR1 SGHTA, CDR2 FQGNSA. This CDR3 region has 18 residues. The CDR3 coding sequence is TGTGCCAGCAGCCGCAACCCCCCGGGGAAGGGTTATAATTCACCCCTCCACTTT. Its translation: CASSRNPPGKGYNSPLHF.

The rearrangement links TRBV15 to TRBJ1-1; D gene uncertain. Germline V CDR1 and CDR2: LNHNV, YYDKDF (reference sequence). V shed 0 bases and J shed 5 bases, with 13 bases lying between them. This CDR3 spans 15 amino acids. As DNA, the CDR3 is TGTGCCACCAGCAGAGATTGGGCCCGGGGAACTGAAGCTTTCTTT. The encoded protein is CATSRDWARGTEAFF.

This rearrangement joins TRBV9 to TRBJ2-1; 8 bases align to TRBD2. The CDR3 has 15 amino acids. V shed 3 bases and J 1 base; nucleotides not matched to a gene: 3. Germline CDR1 SGDLS, CDR2 YYNGEE. The CDR3 DNA is TGTGCCAGCAGCGCCAAGCGGGGGTCCTACAATGAGCAGTTCTTC. This gives the protein CASSAKRGSYNEQFF.

The V and J genes are TRBV27 and TRBJ2-3; 7 bases align to TRBD2. With 6 bases clipped from V and 3 bases from J, the junction kept 9 bases outside the gene matches. Germline V CDR1 and CDR2: MNHEY, SMNVEV (reference sequence). The CDR3 sequence is 15 residues long. The CDR3 here is CASSRGLVGTDTQYF. As DNA, the CDR3 is TGTGCCAGCAGCCGTGGACTAGTCGGGACAGATACGCAGTATTTT.

The V gene is TRBV30, the J gene TRBJ2-2; D is perhaps TRBD1 (6 bases). CDR1 is GTSNPN, CDR2 SVGIG, per germline (reference sequence). The V and J ends lost 8 bases and 0 bases respectively, with 19 bases between them. CDR3 length equals 16 residues. CDR3 region: CALQPGAGANTGELFF. The CDR3 bases are TGTGCCCTACAACCAGGCGCAGGGGCGAACACCGGGGAGCTGTTTTTT.

This chain uses TRBV12-5 with TRBJ1-5; TRBD1 aligns across 9 bases. CDR1 is LGHNT and CDR2 is FRNRAP in the germline V gene. Losses at the gene ends were 0 bases for V and 3 bases for J; bases not matched to a gene: 9. CDR3 length: 18 residues. In DNA, the CDR3 is TGTGCTAGTGGTTTGGTACTATGGGGACAGGGCACCAATCAGCCCCAGCATTTT. Its protein is CASGLVLWGQGTNQPQHF.

The chain carries TRBV30 and TRBJ1-4; 8 bases agree with TRBD1. Germline values: CDR1 GTSNPN, CDR2 SVGIG (reference sequence). The CDR3 length is 12 residues. J was trimmed by 8 bases and V by 4 bases; bases with no gene match: 3. CDR3 bases: TGTGCCTGGACACAGGGGGGGGAAAAACTGTTTTTT. Amino acids: CAWTQGGEKLFF.

The chain carries TRBV9 and TRBJ1-6, with D unresolved. Germline values: CDR1 SGDLS, CDR2 YYNGEE. This CDR3 comprises 12 residues. V gave up 0 bases and J gave up 7 bases, with 2 bases separating them. CDR3 in DNA: TGTGCCAGCAGCGTAGCGAATTCACCCCTCCACTTT. Its translation is CASSVANSPLHF. Full variable domain (remainder filled in from reference TRBV9 and TRBJ1-6): DSGVTQTPKHLITATGQRVTLRCSPRSGDLSVYWYQQSLDQGLQFLIQYYNGEERAKGNILERFSAQQFPDLHSELNLSSLELGDSALYFCASSVANSPLHFGNGTRLTVT.

This chain links TRBV7-2 with TRBJ2-2, with unresolved D. Germline CDR1 and CDR2: SGHTA and FQGNSA. The CDR3 totals 15 residues. V was cut by 1 base and J by 5 bases, with 11 bases left in between. CDR3 bases: TGTGCCAGCAGCTTAGGCCAGACCGGGACCGGGGAGCTGTTTTTT. Residues: CASSLGQTGTGELFF.

The chain combines TRBV3-1 (or the pseudogene TRBV3-2) with TRBJ2-1; 10 bases are shared with TRBD2. The germline CDR1 and CDR2 sequences are LGHDT and YNNKEL (reference sequence). V dropped 4 bases and J dropped 2; count of bases not matched to a gene: 11. The CDR3 sequence is 18 residues long. CDR3 sequence: CASSPHTPSGGTYNEQFF. In DNA form, the CDR3 reads TGTGCCAGCAGCCCACACACCCCTAGCGGGGGTACCTACAATGAGCAGTTCTTC.

This chain uses TRBV6-1 with TRBJ2-3, with D possibly matching TRBD2 (6 bases). The CDR3 spans 16 residues. The V gene lost 1 base and the J gene lost 0 bases, with 11 bases spanning the gap. The germline CDR1 and CDR2 sequences are MNHNS and SASEGT. CDR3 amino acids: CASSEERDFSTDTQYF. In DNA form, the CDR3 reads TGTGCCAGCAGTGAAGAGAGGGACTTCAGCACAGATACGCAGTATTTT.

The chain combines TRBV21-1 with TRBJ2-3; the listed D gene, TRBD1, was not tested against the DNA. TRBV21-1 is noted as a pseudogene. The CDR3 loop spans 17 amino acids. The CDR3 loop reads CASSTTGGPTSTDTQYF. As DNA, the CDR3 is TGTGCCAGCAGCACAACAGGGGGGCCTACTTCCACAGATACGCAGTATTTT.

The chain carries TRBV6-6 and TRBJ1-2, with a weak D call TRBD1 (5 bases). Germline V gene lookup returns CDR1 MNHNY and CDR2 SVGAGI (reference sequence). The CDR3 is 11 amino acids. The V end was cut by 5 bases, the J end by 8 bases, with 9 bases between. CDR3 protein: CASSLQGGYTF. The CDR3 DNA reads TGTGCCAGCAGTCTCCAGGGCGGCTACACCTTC.

This chain connects TRBV6-5 to TRBJ2-3; maybe TRBD2 (6 bases). Between the trimmed V and J ends, which lost 5 bases and 5 bases, there was a span of 17 bases. Germline V CDR1 and CDR2: MNHEY, SVGAGI. This CDR3 region has 15 residues. CDR3 region: CASSTFGGGVDTQYF. The DNA of the CDR3 is TGTGCCAGCAGTACCTTCGGAGGCGGGGTAGATACGCAGTATTTT.

V is TRBV27 and J is TRBJ1-5; D perhaps matches TRBD1 (6 bases). The germline CDR1 and CDR2 sequences are MNHEY and SMNVEV (reference sequence). V was pared by 5 bases and J by 3 bases, with 14 bases between. CDR3 size: 15 residues. The CDR3 protein is CASSPQQGSNQPQHF. The CDR3 nucleotides read TGTGCCAGCAGTCCTCAACAGGGTTCCAATCAGCCCCAGCATTTT.

The V call is TRBV19, the J call TRBJ2-6, with D possibly matching TRBD2 (6 bases). Germline V gene data show CDR1 as LNHDA and CDR2 as SQIVND (reference sequence). The CDR3 is made up of 16 amino acids. Trimming shortened V by 10 bases and J by 2 bases, and 18 bases separated the two germline ends. This CDR3 is CATKGTQDAGANVLTF. CDR3 bases: TGTGCCACTAAGGGGACTCAGGATGCTGGGGCCAACGTCCTGACTTTC.

The chain recombines TRBV19 with TRBJ1-5, with a weak D call TRBD1 (6 bases). V was pared by 5 bases and J by 2 bases, with 13 bases between. The CDR3 extends over 15 amino acids. Germline CDR1 LNHDA, CDR2 SQIVND (reference sequence). CDR3 in amino acids: CASSLRGNGNQPQHF. DNA for the CDR3: TGTGCCAGTAGTTTAAGGGGGAATGGCAATCAGCCCCAGCATTTT.

J is TRBJ1-2 and V is TRBV7-8; 8 nucleotides agree with TRBD1. The trim removed 5 bases at V and 8 bases at J, leaving 10 bases unmatched. The CDR3 runs 14 residues. CDR1 is SGHVS, CDR2 FQNEAQ, per germline. CDR3 coding DNA: TGTGCCAGCAGCCCACGCAGGACAGGGCTGGGCTACACCTTC. Its protein is CASSPRRTGLGYTF.

The genes are TRBV3-1 (or the pseudogene TRBV3-2) and TRBJ1-2, with D perhaps matching TRBD1 (5 bases). The length of the CDR3 is 14 residues. CDR1 is LGHDT and CDR2 is YNNKEL in the germline V gene (reference sequence). The V and J ends lost 4 bases and 0 bases respectively, with 9 bases between them. CDR3 amino acids: CASSPGTSNYGYTF. CDR3 nucleotide sequence: TGTGCCAGCAGCCCCGGGACTTCTAACTATGGCTACACCTTC.

The chain carries TRBV4-1 and TRBJ1-2; 8 bases match TRBD1. This CDR3 is built from 15 residues. Germline V gene data show CDR1 as MGHRA and CDR2 as YSYEKL. Trimming removed 6 bases from V and 5 bases from J; junction bases left unmatched: 11. CDR3 DNA: TGCGCCAGCAGACATCCAGGGGGCCGATATTATGGCTACACCTTC. Its translation is CASRHPGGRYYGYTF.

The chain uses TRBV28 and TRBJ1-4; D is possibly TRBD1 (6 bases). Germline assignment: CDR1 MDHEN and CDR2 SYDVKM. The germline V and J ends were trimmed by 6 bases and 3 bases, with 11 bases remaining between them. The CDR3 is made up of 14 amino acids. The CDR3 sequence: CASRGGQPNEKLFF. CDR3 sequence (DNA): TGTGCCAGCAGAGGAGGACAGCCTAATGAAAAACTGTTTTTT. Supplemented by reference TRBV28 and TRBJ1-4, the full variable domain reads DVKVTQSSRYLVKRTGEKVFLECVQDMDHENMFWYRQDPGLGLRLIYFSYDVKMKEKGDIPEGYSVSREKKERFSLILESASTNQTSMYLCASRGGQPNEKLFFGSGTQLSVL.